These 23 T cell receptor beta chains were all obtained from the same sample, sequenced in a study of T cell repertoires in cytomegalovirus infection. TCRdb passed the reads through MiXCR, listing each CDR3 protein once. The sample contains approximately 240,000 distinct CDR3 sequences, 9% to 15% of which appear only once. The material sequenced was PBMCs. The source is a human donor in good health (CMV status not recorded). Some clones in this sample may be carry-over from other donors' samples.

This clonotype was seen a handful of times. The chain links TRBV20-1 to TRBJ2-5, with TRBD1 matching over 7 bases. CDR3 size: 15 residues. The germline V gene encodes CDR1 DFQATT and CDR2 SNEGSKA (reference sequence). Unmatched junction bases numbered 9, after V lost 3 bases and J lost 2 bases. The CDR3: CSARKTGIRQETQYF. The CDR3 DNA sequence: TGCAGTGCTAGGAAGACAGGGATCCGGCAAGAGACCCAGTACTTC.

This clonotype has a count of ten or more. The gene calls are TRBV7-3 and TRBJ2-1; 14 bases align to TRBD2. The CDR3 totals 14 residues. Germline loops: CDR1 SGHTA, CDR2 FQGTGA. Trimming took 5 bases from V and 8 from J; bases not matched to a gene: 2. DNA for the CDR3: TGTGCCAGCAGCGAGGGACTAGCGGGGGATGAGCAGTTCTTC. The encoded protein is CASSEGLAGDEQFF.

The chain has TRBV28 and TRBJ1-5; D is unclear. V was shortened by 5 bases and J by 3 bases, with 14 bases between the two germline ends. From germline, CDR1 is MDHEN and CDR2 SYDVKM. This CDR3 spans 15 amino acids. CDR3 sequence: CASSLPAGNNQPQHF. Written as DNA, the CDR3 is TGTGCCAGCAGTCTGCCCGCCGGTAACAATCAGCCCCAGCATTTT. Together with reference TRBV28 and TRBJ1-5, the CDR3 gives the full variable domain: DVKVTQSSRYLVKRTGEKVFLECVQDMDHENMFWYRQDPGLGLRLIYFSYDVKMKEKGDIPEGYSVSREKKERFSLILESASTNQTSMYLCASSLPAGNNQPQHFGDGTRLSIL.

The gene calls are TRBV5-3 and TRBJ2-4; TRBD1 matches at 8 bases. TRBV5-3 counts as an open reading frame of uncertain function. CDR3 size: 17 residues. J was trimmed by 2 bases and V by 8 bases; bases with no gene match: 15. CDR3 protein: CASSPAAGGDSKNIQYF. DNA of the CDR3: TGTGCCAGCAGCCCGGCGGCAGGGGGCGATTCCAAAAACATTCAGTACTTC.

This clonotype has just a few counts. The chain links TRBV5-4 to TRBJ2-2; D gene ambiguous. Trimming left V 3 bases short and J 3 bases short, with 15 bases between. Germline V gene sequence: CDR1 SGHNT, CDR2 YYREEE (reference sequence). This CDR3 has 16 residues. The CDR3 DNA reads TGTGCCAGCAGCTCTCAGGCGTCCCGCCACACCGGGGAGCTGTTTTTT. This encodes CASSSQASRHTGELFF.

This clonotype has a count of ten or more. V gene TRBV7-2 combines with J gene TRBJ2-2; D not certain. With 1 base removed from V and 7 bases from J, the gap between germline ends came to 10 bases. Germline lookup yields CDR1 SGHTA and CDR2 FQGNSA. The CDR3 sequence is 14 residues long. The CDR3 DNA reads as TGTGCCAGCAGCTTAGTCAGGTCGGGCGGGGAGCTGTTTTTT. Translated, it gives CASSLVRSGGELFF.

This clonotype was seen repeatedly, ten times or more. This chain uses TRBV28 with TRBJ2-7; D possibly corresponds to TRBD2 (6 bases). CDR3 length: 18 amino acids. V lost 2 bases and J 2 bases, leaving 22 bases between the germline ends. Germline values: CDR1 MDHEN, CDR2 SYDVKM. CDR3 region: CASSLTLGTGVSTYEQYF. CDR3 nucleotide sequence: TGTGCCAGCAGTTTAACCCTTGGGACGGGGGTCTCAACCTACGAGCAGTACTTC. The full variable domain, in which reference TRBV28 and TRBJ2-7 provide the parts outside the CDR3, is DVKVTQSSRYLVKRTGEKVFLECVQDMDHENMFWYRQDPGLGLRLIYFSYDVKMKEKGDIPEGYSVSREKKERFSLILESASTNQTSMYLCASSLTLGTGVSTYEQYFGPGTRLTVT.

Many counts were recorded for this clonotype. The chain has TRBV12-3 or TRBV12-4 and TRBJ2-5, with a possible D match to TRBD1 (6 bases). V dropped 4 bases and J dropped 2 bases, with 11 bases sitting between them. CDR3 length equals 14 residues. Here the CDR3 DNA reads TGTGCCAGCAGTTCCCTGGGGGCTCAAGAGACCCAGTACTTC. Translation gives CASSSLGAQETQYF.

This clonotype was seen repeatedly, ten times or more. The V gene is TRBV7-2, the J gene TRBJ2-7; TRBD2 aligns across 7 bases. Looked up from germline, CDR1 is SGHTA and CDR2 is FQGNSA. Trimming cost V 1 base and J 2 bases; bases outside gene matches: 5. The CDR3 spans 15 residues. The CDR3 DNA reads TGTGCCAGCAGCTTAGGGGGCGGGGGTGCCTACGAGCAGTACTTC. The encoded protein is CASSLGGGGAYEQYF.

This clonotype was seen repeatedly, ten times or more. This chain connects TRBV30 to TRBJ2-4; D is unclear. This CDR3 is 15 amino acids long. In germline, CDR1 is GTSNPN, CDR2 SVGIG (reference sequence). V shed 1 base and J shed 5 bases, with 15 bases lying between them. The chain's CDR3 is CAWSGTLGNENIQYF. Here the CDR3 DNA reads TGTGCCTGGAGTGGGACCCTGGGGAACGAAAACATTCAGTACTTC.

This clonotype turned up a few times. V and J are TRBV11-1 and TRBJ1-2; D unclear. V was shortened by 4 bases and J by 8 bases, with 17 bases between the two germline ends. Germline CDR1 reads SGHAT; CDR2 reads FQDESV (reference sequence). This CDR3 spans 14 amino acids. The CDR3 DNA sequence: TGTGCCAGCAGCTCCCGGCCGAATTCGGTCGGCTACACCTTC. Amino acid sequence: CASSSRPNSVGYTF.

This clonotype showed up many times. The chain couples TRBV7-2 to TRBJ1-5, with no clear D. The CDR3 runs to 15 residues. Trimming pared 5 bases from V and 5 bases from J, leaving 16 bases between. The germline CDR1 and CDR2 sequences are SGHTA and FQGNSA. CDR3 amino acids: CASSPQGIGDQPQHF. Here the CDR3 DNA reads TGTGCCAGCAGCCCCCAAGGTATCGGGGATCAGCCCCAGCATTTT. The variable domain in full, completed from reference TRBV7-2 and TRBJ1-5, reads GAGVSQSPSNKVTEKGKDVELRCDPISGHTALYWYRQSLGQGLEFLIYFQGNSAPDKSGLPSDRFSAERTGGSVSTLTIQRTQQEDSAVYLCASSPQGIGDQPQHFGDGTRLSIL.

This clonotype was recorded many times. The chain couples TRBV6-2 or TRBV6-3 to TRBJ2-1; no clear D. This CDR3 is built from 13 residues. The V gene lost 7 bases and the J gene lost 6 bases, with 13 bases spanning the gap. The germline V gene encodes CDR1 MNHEY and CDR2 SVGEGT. CDR3 amino acids: CASKDPHGNEQFF. CDR3 nucleotides: TGTGCCAGCAAAGACCCCCACGGCAATGAGCAGTTCTTC.

There are many counts of this clonotype. The chain carries TRBV28 and TRBJ2-1; maybe TRBD2 (5 bases). Per germline, CDR1 MDHEN and CDR2 SYDVKM. CDR3 length equals 13 residues. V was shortened by 1 base and J by 10 bases, with 11 bases between the two germline ends. The CDR3 loop reads CASSLSATGEQFF. CDR3 coding DNA: TGTGCCAGCAGTTTATCGGCCACGGGGGAGCAGTTCTTC.

This clonotype was observed a few times. The rearrangement uses TRBV29-1 and TRBJ1-3; D gene unclear. V was clipped by 6 bases and J by 0 bases, with 9 bases between them. The CDR3 totals 13 residues. Germline values: CDR1 SQVTM, CDR2 ANQGSEA. CDR3 residues: CSVVFSSGNTIYF. Here the CDR3 DNA reads TGCAGCGTCGTATTTAGCTCTGGAAACACCATATATTTT.

This clonotype was seen ten or more times. The CDR3 spells CASSLRGQAQETQYF. CDR3 coding DNA: TGTGCCAGCAGCTTACGAGGCCAGGCTCAAGAGACCCAGTACTTC. J is TRBJ2-5 and V is TRBV7-3; D gene unclear. The CDR3 loop spans 15 amino acids. V was shortened by 2 bases and J by 2 bases, with 12 bases between the two germline ends. CDR1 SGHTA and CDR2 FQGTGA come from the germline V gene.

The J gene is TRBJ1-1, the V gene TRBV6-2 or TRBV6-3; 9 nucleotides line up with TRBD1. Germline V gives CDR1 MNHEY, CDR2 SVGEGT. The CDR3 sequence is 14 residues long. After removal of 4 bases from V and 4 bases from J, the junction contained 4 bases not matched to a gene. The CDR3 bases are TGTGCCAGCAGTTCCAAGACAGGGGGCACTGAAGCTTTCTTT. Amino acids: CASSSKTGGTEAFF.

At least ten counts were recorded for this clonotype. The chain combines TRBV7-2 with TRBJ2-2; 7 bases agree with TRBD1. In germline, CDR1 is SGHTA, CDR2 FQGNSA. The CDR3 runs 17 residues. J lost 3 bases, V lost 5 bases, and 12 bases had no gene match. DNA of the CDR3: TGTGCCAGCAGCCTACTAACGGTCCAGGGGGACACCGGGGAGCTGTTTTTT. This gives the protein CASSLLTVQGDTGELFF. The full variable domain, rest sourced from reference TRBV7-2 and TRBJ2-2, is GAGVSQSPSNKVTEKGKDVELRCDPISGHTALYWYRQSLGQGLEFLIYFQGNSAPDKSGLPSDRFSAERTGGSVSTLTIQRTQQEDSAVYLCASSLLTVQGDTGELFFGEGSRLTVL.

This clonotype was picked up many times. This sequence joins TRBV12-3 or TRBV12-4 and TRBJ2-2; D possibly corresponds to TRBD2 (5 bases). V lost 8 bases and J lost 4, with 17 bases in between. The CDR3 is 15 amino acids. The CDR3 region is CASRLGVYSTGELFF. CDR3 coding DNA: TGTGCCAGCCGTCTCGGGGTATATAGCACCGGGGAGCTGTTTTTT.

This clonotype has just a few counts. V and J are TRBV6-8 and TRBJ2-1; 7 positions agree with TRBD1. The CDR3 covers 17 residues. Losses at the gene ends were 2 bases for V and 5 bases for J; bases not matched to a gene: 12. Germline assignment: CDR1 MNHGY and CDR2 SAAAGT. CDR3: CASSYRRQGSSNNEQFF. Written as DNA, the CDR3 is TGTGCCAGCAGTTACAGGAGACAGGGTTCTTCCAACAATGAGCAGTTCTTC.

This clonotype was counted a few times. CDR3 DNA: TGTGCCAGCAGGGCATCACAGGGTAGGGGCTACACCTTC. It specifies CASRASQGRGYTF. The gene calls are TRBV28 and TRBJ1-2, with D possibly matching TRBD1 (6 bases). V was trimmed by 6 bases and J by 8 bases, leaving 16 bases between them. The germline V gene has CDR1 MDHEN and CDR2 SYDVKM. The CDR3 is 13 residues long.

This clonotype was seen a few times. The chain has TRBV20-1 and TRBJ2-1, with TRBD1 matching 11 bases. The junction had 4 bases not matched to a gene; V was cut back by 5 bases and J by 4 bases. CDR3 length: 14 amino acids. Germline V CDR1 and CDR2: DFQATT, SNEGSKA (reference sequence). CDR3 region: CSAYRDRGYNEQFF. DNA for the CDR3: TGCAGTGCTTACCGGGACAGGGGGTACAATGAGCAGTTCTTC.

V is TRBV5-4 and J is TRBJ2-7; tentative D call: TRBD1 (5 bases). The CDR3 consists of 14 residues. Germline V gene data show CDR1 as SGHNT and CDR2 as YYREEE (reference sequence). The ends were cut back, 5 bases at V and 2 bases at J, with 14 bases in the middle. In DNA, the CDR3 is TGTGCCAGCAGTTTTGACAGCCCCACCTACGAGCAGTACTTC. It encodes CASSFDSPTYEQYF.